This T cell receptor beta chain derives from a study of cytomegalovirus exposure and HLA in healthy donors. As for the donors, each was a healthy bone marrow donor. About this clone: Antigen specificity is unknown.

The CDR3 contains 15 residues. CDR1 and CDR2 from the germline V gene are MNHNY and SVGAGI (reference sequence). Unmatched junction bases numbered 9, after V lost 5 bases and J lost 5 bases. This PCR relied on a set of 60 Vbeta primers and 13 Jbeta primers. Libraries were prepared by immunoSEQ multiplex PCR; TCRdb keeps only in-frame clonotypes and omits some of them. The sample shows 160,000 or so clones, around 78% of them seen only once. Study-wide results and limits: Sequences of the TCR beta chain were said to predict the HLA-A and HLA-B alleles of most subjects accurately. CMV antigen specificity was confirmed in vitro for a few CMV-associated chains.

The sequenced sample consisted of PBMCs. The chain employs TRBV6-6 and TRBJ2-1; 7 bases map to TRBD2. The sequence derives from a woman aged 40 to 50 in good health and CMV-seropositive. The CDR3 DNA reads as TGTGCCAGCAGTATCGGGGGGACCCATGACAATGAGCAGTTCTTC. It translates to CASSIGGTHDNEQFF.